This T cell receptor beta chain was found in a study of CD8+ T cells in alopecia areata. General observations from the study: Compared with normal scalp, lesional scalp had higher clonality and more expanded CD8+ clones.

About this clone itself: No antigen is known for it.

Extraction and reverse transcription of RNA yielded cDNA as the sequencing template. Using immunoSEQ multiplex PCR, the repertoire was profiled, and TCRdb retains in-frame clones only, with some absent. Counted here are 45,000 to 60,000 clones, 95% to 97% occurring once; the ten biggest clones make up 25% to 30%. The receptor was isolated from a human donor with alopecia areata. Sequencing used CD8+ T cells sorted from blood, obtained at week 0.

The CDR3 protein is CASSQDGQGRYNEQFF. The CDR3 bases are TGCGCCAGCAGCCAAGATGGTCAGGGCCGATACAATGAGCAGTTCTTC. This chain links TRBV4-3 with TRBJ2-1; a weak D match, TRBD1 (5 bases). Germline V gene lookup returns CDR1 LGHNA and CDR2 YSLEER. The CDR3 contains 16 residues. V dropped 0 bases and J dropped 4 bases, with 13 bases sitting between them.